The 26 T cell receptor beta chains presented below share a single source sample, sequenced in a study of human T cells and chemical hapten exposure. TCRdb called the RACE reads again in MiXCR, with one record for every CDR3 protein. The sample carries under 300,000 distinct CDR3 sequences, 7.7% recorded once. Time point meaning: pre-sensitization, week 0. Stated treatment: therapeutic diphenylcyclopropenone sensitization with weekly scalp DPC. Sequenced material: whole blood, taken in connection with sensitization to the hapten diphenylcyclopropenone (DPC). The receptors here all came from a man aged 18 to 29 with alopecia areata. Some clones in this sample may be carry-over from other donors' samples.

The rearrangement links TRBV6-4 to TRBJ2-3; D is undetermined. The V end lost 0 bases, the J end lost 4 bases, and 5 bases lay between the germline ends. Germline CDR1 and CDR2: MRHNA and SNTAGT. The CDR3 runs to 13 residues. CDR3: CASSDSTADTQYF. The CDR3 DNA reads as TGTGCCAGCAGTGACTCGACGGCAGATACGCAGTATTTT.

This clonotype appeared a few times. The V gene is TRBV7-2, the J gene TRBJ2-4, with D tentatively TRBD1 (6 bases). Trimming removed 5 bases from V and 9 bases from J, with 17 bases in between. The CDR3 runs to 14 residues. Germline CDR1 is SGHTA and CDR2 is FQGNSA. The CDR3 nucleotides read TGTGCCAGCAGCCCACTAAACAGGGAGACCATTCAGTACTTC. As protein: CASSPLNRETIQYF.

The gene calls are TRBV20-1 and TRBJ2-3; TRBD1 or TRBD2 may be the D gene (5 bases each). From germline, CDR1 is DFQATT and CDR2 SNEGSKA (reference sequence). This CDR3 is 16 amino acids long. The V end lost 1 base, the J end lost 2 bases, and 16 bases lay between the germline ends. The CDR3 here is CSARVGTYPHTDTQYF. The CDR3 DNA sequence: TGCAGTGCTAGAGTAGGGACCTATCCCCACACAGATACGCAGTATTTT.

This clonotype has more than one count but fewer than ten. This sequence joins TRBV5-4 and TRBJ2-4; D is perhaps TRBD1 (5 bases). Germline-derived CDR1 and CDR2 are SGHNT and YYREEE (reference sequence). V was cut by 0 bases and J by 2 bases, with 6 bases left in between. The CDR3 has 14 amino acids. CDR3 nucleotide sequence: TGTGCCAGCAGCTTGGACAGGACCAAAAACATTCAGTACTTC. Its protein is CASSLDRTKNIQYF.

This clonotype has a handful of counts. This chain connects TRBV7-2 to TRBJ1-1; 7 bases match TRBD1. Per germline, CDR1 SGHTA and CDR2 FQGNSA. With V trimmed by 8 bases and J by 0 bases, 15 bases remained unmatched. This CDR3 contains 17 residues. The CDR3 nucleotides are TGTGCCAGCGCCTTTCCATGGGACAGAAGTATGAACACTGAAGCTTTCTTT. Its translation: CASAFPWDRSMNTEAFF.

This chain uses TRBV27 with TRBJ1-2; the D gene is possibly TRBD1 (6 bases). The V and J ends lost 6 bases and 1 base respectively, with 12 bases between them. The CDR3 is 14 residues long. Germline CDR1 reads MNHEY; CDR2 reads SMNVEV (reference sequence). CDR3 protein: CASRRDTFNYGYTF. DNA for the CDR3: TGTGCCAGCAGACGGGACACCTTTAACTATGGCTACACCTTC.

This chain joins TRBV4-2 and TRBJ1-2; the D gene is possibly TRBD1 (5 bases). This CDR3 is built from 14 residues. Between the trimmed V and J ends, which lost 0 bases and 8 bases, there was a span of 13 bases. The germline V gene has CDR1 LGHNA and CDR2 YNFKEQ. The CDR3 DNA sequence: TGTGCCAGCAGCCAAGAGAACAGAAGGGGAGGCTACACCTTC. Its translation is CASSQENRRGGYTF.

CDR3 bases: TGCGCCAGCAGCCCAGGACAGGTTGGCGACATTCAGTACTTC. Translation gives CASSPGQVGDIQYF. The chain couples TRBV10-1 to TRBJ2-4, with 7 positions matching TRBD1. This CDR3 has 14 amino acids. Germline V gene data show CDR1 as WNHNN and CDR2 as SYGVQD (reference sequence). Losses at the gene ends were 6 bases for V and 8 bases for J; bases not matched to a gene: 10.

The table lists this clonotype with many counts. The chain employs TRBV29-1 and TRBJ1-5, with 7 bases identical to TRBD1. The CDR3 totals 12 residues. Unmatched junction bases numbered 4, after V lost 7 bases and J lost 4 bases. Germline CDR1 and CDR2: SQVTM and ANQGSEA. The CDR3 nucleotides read TGCAGCGCAGGACAGGAGAATCAGCCCCAGCATTTT. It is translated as CSAGQENQPQHF.

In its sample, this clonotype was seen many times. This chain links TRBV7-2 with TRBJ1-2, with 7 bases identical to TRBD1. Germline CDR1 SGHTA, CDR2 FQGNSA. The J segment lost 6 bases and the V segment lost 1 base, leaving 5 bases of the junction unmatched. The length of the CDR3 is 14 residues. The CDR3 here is CASSLVTGKDGYTF. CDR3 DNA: TGTGCCAGCAGCTTAGTGACAGGGAAGGATGGCTACACCTTC.

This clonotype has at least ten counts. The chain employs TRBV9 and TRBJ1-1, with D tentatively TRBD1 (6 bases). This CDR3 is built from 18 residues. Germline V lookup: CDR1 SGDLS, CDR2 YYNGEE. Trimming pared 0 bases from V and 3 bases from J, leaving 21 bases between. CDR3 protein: CASSVDGGPIIRDTEAFF. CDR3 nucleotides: TGTGCCAGCAGCGTAGATGGGGGGCCGATAATCCGGGACACTGAAGCTTTCTTT.

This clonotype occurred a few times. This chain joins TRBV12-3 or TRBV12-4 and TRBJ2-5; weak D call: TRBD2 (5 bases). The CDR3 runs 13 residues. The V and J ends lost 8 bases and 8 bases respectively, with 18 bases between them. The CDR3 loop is CASGGSSAGTQYF. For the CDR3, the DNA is TGTGCCAGCGGCGGCAGTAGCGCTGGAACCCAGTACTTC.

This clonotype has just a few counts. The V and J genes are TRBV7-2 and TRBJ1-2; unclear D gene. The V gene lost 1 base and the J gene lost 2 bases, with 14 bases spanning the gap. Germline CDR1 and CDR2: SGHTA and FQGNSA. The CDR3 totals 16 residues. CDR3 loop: CASSLEAGTRNYGYTF. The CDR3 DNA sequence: TGTGCCAGCAGCTTAGAAGCAGGCACCAGAAACTATGGCTACACCTTC.

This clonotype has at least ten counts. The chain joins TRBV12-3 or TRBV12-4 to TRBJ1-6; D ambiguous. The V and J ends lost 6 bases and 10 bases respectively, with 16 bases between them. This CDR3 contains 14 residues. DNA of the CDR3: TGTGCCAGCAGAAACGAGGAGGCGGGGTCACCCCTCCACTTT. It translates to CASRNEEAGSPLHF.

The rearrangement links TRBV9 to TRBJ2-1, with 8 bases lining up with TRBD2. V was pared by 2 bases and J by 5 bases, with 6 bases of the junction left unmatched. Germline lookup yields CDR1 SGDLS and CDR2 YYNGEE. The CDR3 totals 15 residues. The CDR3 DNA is TGTGCCAGCAGCGTTTTGGTAGCGGGGAACAATGAGCAGTTCTTC. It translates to CASSVLVAGNNEQFF.

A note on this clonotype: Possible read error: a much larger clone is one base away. The CDR3 DNA follows: TGTGCCAGCGGCTACTCCTATAATTCACCCCTCCACTTT. It translates to CASGYSYNSPLHF. The chain has TRBV12-3 or TRBV12-4 and TRBJ1-6; D unclear. V lost 8 bases and J 0 bases, leaving 5 bases between the germline ends. This CDR3 region has 13 residues.

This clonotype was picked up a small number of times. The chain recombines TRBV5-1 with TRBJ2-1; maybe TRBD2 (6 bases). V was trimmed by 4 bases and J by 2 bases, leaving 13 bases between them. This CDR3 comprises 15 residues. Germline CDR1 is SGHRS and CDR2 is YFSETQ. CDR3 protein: CASSSTSNPYNEQFF. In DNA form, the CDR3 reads TGCGCCAGCAGCAGTACTAGCAACCCCTACAATGAGCAGTTCTTC. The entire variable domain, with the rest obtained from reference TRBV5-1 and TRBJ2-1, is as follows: KAGVTQTPRYLIKTRGQQVTLSCSPISGHRSVSWYQQTPGQGLQFLFEYFSETQRNKGNFPGRFSGRQFSNSRSEMNVSTLELGDSALYLCASSSTSNPYNEQFFGPGTRLTVL.

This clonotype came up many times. CDR3 sequence reads: CASSYRRQRTEAFF. As DNA, the CDR3 is TGTGCCAGCAGTTACCGCCGCCAGAGGACTGAAGCTTTCTTT. The chain joins TRBV6-2 or TRBV6-3 to TRBJ1-1; D not certain. V was shortened by 2 bases and J by 5 bases, with 12 bases between the two germline ends. Germline assignment: CDR1 MNHEY and CDR2 SVGEGT. This CDR3 has 14 amino acids.

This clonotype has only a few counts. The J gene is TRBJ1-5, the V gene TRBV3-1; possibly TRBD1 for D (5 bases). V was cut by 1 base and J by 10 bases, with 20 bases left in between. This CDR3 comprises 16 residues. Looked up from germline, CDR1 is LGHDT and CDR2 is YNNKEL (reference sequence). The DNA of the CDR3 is TGTGCCAGCAGCCAAGGAGGGGCGACAGCCAACCAACCCCAGCATTTT. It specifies CASSQGGATANQPQHF.

The CDR3 region has the DNA TGCAGTGCTAGAGATCCCCAGAATTCACCCCTCCACTTT. Translated: CSARDPQNSPLHF. V usage is TRBV20-1 and J usage is TRBJ1-6; no firm D call. V lost 0 bases and J lost 7, with 7 bases in between. From germline, CDR1 is DFQATT and CDR2 SNEGSKA (reference sequence). The CDR3 covers 13 residues.

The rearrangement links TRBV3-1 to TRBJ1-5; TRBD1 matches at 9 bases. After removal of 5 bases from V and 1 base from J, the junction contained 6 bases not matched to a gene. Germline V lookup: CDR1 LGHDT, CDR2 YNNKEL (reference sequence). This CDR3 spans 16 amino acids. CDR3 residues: CASSRGTGLSNQPQHF. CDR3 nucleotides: TGTGCCAGCAGCAGAGGGACAGGGTTAAGCAATCAGCCCCAGCATTTT. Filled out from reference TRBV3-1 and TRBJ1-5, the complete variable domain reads DTAVSQTPKYLVTQMGNDKSIKCEQNLGHDTMYWYKQDSKKFLKIMFSYNNKELIINETVPNRFSPKSPDKAHLNLHINSLELGDSAVYFCASSRGTGLSNQPQHFGDGTRLSIL.

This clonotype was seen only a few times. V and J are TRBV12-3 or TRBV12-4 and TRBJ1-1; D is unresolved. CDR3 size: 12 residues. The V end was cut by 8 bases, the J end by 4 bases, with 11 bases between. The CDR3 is CASRGIFTEAFF. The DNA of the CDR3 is TGTGCCAGCCGAGGGATATTCACTGAAGCTTTCTTT.

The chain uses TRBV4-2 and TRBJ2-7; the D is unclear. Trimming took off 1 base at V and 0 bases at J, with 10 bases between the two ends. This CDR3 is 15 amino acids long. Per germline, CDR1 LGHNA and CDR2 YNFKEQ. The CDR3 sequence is CASSQGAESSYEQYF. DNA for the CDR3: TGTGCCAGCAGCCAAGGCGCCGAAAGCTCCTACGAGCAGTACTTC.

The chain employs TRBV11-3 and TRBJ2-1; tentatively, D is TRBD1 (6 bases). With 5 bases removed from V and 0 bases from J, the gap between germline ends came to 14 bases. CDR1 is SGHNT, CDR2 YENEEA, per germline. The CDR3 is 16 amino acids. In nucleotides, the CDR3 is TGTGCCAGCAGCCATGGACAGCTAAGCTCCTACAATGAGCAGTTCTTC. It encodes CASSHGQLSSYNEQFF. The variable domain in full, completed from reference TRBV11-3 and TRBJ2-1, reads EAGVVQSPRYKIIEKKQPVAFWCNPISGHNTLYWYLQNLGQGPELLIRYENEEAVDDSQLPKDRFSAERLKGVDSTLKIQPAELGDSAVYLCASSHGQLSSYNEQFFGPGTRLTVL.

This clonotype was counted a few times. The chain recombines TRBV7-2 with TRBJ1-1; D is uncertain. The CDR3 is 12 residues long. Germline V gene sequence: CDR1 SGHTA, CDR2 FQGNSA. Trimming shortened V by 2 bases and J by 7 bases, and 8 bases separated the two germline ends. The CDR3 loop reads CASSLNSFEAFF. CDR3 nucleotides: TGTGCCAGCAGCTTAAACTCCTTTGAAGCTTTCTTT.

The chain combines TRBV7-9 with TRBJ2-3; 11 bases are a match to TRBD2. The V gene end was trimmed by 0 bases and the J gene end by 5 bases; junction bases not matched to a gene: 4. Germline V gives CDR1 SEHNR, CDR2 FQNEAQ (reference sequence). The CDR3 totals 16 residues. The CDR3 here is CASSLASGGAVDTQYF. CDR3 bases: TGTGCCAGCAGCTTAGCTAGCGGGGGGGCCGTAGATACGCAGTATTTT.